The clone carrying this T cell receptor (beta chain) came up a few times. This sample stems from a study of T-cell reconstitution after alpha-beta-depleted transplantation in children. CDR3 size: 16 residues. V lost 2 bases and J 8 bases, leaving 19 bases between the germline ends. Germline CDR1 reads LGHNA; CDR2 reads YNFKEQ. Preparation of the TCRbeta library was carried out with unique molecular identifiers. TCRdb itself ran the PCR reads through MiXCR, one entry per CDR3 protein. The table has roughly 500,000 distinct CDR3 sequences, approximately 29% seen once. The sequenced sample was PBMCs from the stem cell graft donor, obtained from the stem cell graft. This chain uses TRBV4-2 with TRBJ2-1; D could derive from TRBD1 or TRBD2 (6 bases each). This TCR was recovered from a human donor who donated a stem cell graft to a child with aplastic anemia. CDR3 nucleotide sequence: TGTGCCAGCAGCCAATCCCCGGGAAAGGGGGGAGATGAGCAGTTCTTC. Its protein is CASSQSPGKGGDEQFF.